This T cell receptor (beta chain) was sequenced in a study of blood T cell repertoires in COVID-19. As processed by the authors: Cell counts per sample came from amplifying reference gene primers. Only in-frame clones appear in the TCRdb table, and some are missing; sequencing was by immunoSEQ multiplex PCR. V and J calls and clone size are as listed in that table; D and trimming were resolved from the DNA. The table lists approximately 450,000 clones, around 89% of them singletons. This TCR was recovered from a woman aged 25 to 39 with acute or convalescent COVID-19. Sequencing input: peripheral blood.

DNA of the CDR3: TGTGCCAGCAGTGGTAGCGGGGGGGCTGGAGATACGCAGTATTTT. It is translated as CASSGSGGAGDTQYF. This chain connects TRBV25-1 to TRBJ2-3, with 11 bases matching TRBD2. Trimming at V came to 4 bases and at J to 5 bases, leaving 5 bases not matched to a gene. CDR3 length: 15 amino acids. Germline CDR1 MGHDK, CDR2 SYGVNS.